These T cell receptor beta chains were read from a single sample in a study of vaccination and CD4 T cells after COVID-19. Antigens of these TCRs are unknown. MiXCR, run by TCRdb on the PCR reads, gives a single entry per CDR3 protein. This table has about 3,500 distinct CDR3 sequences, roughly 30% appearing once. The sequencing sample was made of CD4+ T cells from blood, cultured in vitro. These receptors were collected from a human donor who had recovered from COVID-19. Each CDR3 is given with its conserved first and last residue. The D gene is left open where the match is weak. Clone size, where shown, is once, few, many, or a class for clones that have expanded.

>TRBJ1-3|TRBD1|TRBV7-9|few
TGTGCCAGCAGCTTAGTTCTGGCAGGGGGGAGAAGACATTTT
CASSLVLAGGRRHF
>TRBJ2-5|.|TRBV12-3/TRBV12-4|.
TGTGCCAGCAGAAATACAGGGACCCAGTACTTC
CASRNTGTQYF
>TRBJ2-7|.|TRBV2|.
TGTGCCAGCATGAATGTTCGGGGGCCTGGAGAGCAGTACTTC
CASMNVRGPGEQYF
>TRBJ1-1|.|TRBV30|medium-sized
TGTGCCTGGAGTGGGGGCTTTAACACTGAAGCTTTCTTT
CAWSGGFNTEAFF
>TRBJ1-2|.|TRBV6-1|few
TGTGCCAGCAGTCCGTCGGGCAGGGGAAATGGCTACACCTTC
CASSPSGRGNGYTF
>TRBJ2-5|TRBD1|TRBV19|.
TGTGCCAGTACTCCAGGGGGCCCCGGGGCCCAGTACTTC
CASTPGGPGAQYF
>TRBJ2-2|.|TRBV20-1|few
TGCAGTGCTAGAGCGACAGAACGGAACACCGGGGAGCTGTTTTTT
CSARATERNTGELFF
>TRBJ1-2|.|TRBV11-2|few
TGTGCCAGCAGCTTAGTCAGGGATGGCTACACCTTC
CASSLVRDGYTF
>TRBJ2-5|TRBD2|TRBV5-4|few
TGTGCCAGCAGCCCGGGGGGGACCGGGAGGTATTTGGCCCAGTACTTC
CASSPGGTGRYLAQYF
>TRBJ1-1|.|TRBV7-9|few
TGTGCCAGCAGCGTCGAAGGTGGGACTGAAGCTTTCTTT
CASSVEGGTEAFF
>TRBJ1-2|TRBD1|TRBV30|hyperexpanded
TGTGCCTGGTGGGACAGGGGGCATGGCTACACCTTC
CAWWDRGHGYTF
>TRBJ1-6|.|TRBV6-1|.
TGTGCCAGCAGCCCCTCCAGGGGAGCCCTCCACTTT
CASSPSRGALHF
>TRBJ1-6|TRBD1|TRBV15|few
TGTGCCACCAGCAGATTCGACGCGACGGGACAGTATAATTCACCCCTCCACTTT
CATSRFDATGQYNSPLHF
>TRBJ2-1|.|TRBV2|.
TGTGCCACCTCCGCCAGCGAGGGTTACAATGAGCAGTTCTTC
CATSASEGYNEQFF
>TRBJ1-2|TRBD1|TRBV12-3/TRBV12-4|.
TGTGCCAGCAGGCCTACAGGGGGCAGGAGCTACACCTTC
CASRPTGGRSYTF
>TRBJ1-2|.|TRBV10-2|.
TGCGCCAGCAGCTCCCCCCCGGGAGAGCACGGCTACACCTTC
CASSSPPGEHGYTF
>TRBJ2-3|.|TRBV7-9|medium-sized
TGTGCCAGCAGCTTGGTAGCGGATACGCAGTATTTT
CASSLVADTQYF
>TRBJ1-6|.|TRBV6-1|large
TGTGCCAGCAAGGGTCCCACAGGAGTGAATTCACCCCTCCACTTT
CASKGPTGVNSPLHF
>TRBJ2-5|TRBD2|TRBV29-1|.
TGCAGCGTTGATAGGACTAGCGGGAAGACCCAGTACTTC
CSVDRTSGKTQYF
>TRBJ2-7|TRBD2|TRBV3-1|medium-sized
TGTGCCAGCAGCCAAGGAGCGGGGTCCTACGAGCAGTACTTC
CASSQGAGSYEQYF
>TRBJ2-7|.|TRBV10-2|.
TGCGCCAGCAGTGAGTCGAGGTTTGCCGAGCAGTACTTC
CASSESRFAEQYF
>TRBJ2-7|.|TRBV2|.
TGTGCCAGCAGTGCTGAGAGTTTGTTCCCCTACGAGCAGTACTTC
CASSAESLFPYEQYF
>TRBJ2-7|.|TRBV5-1|few
TGCGCCAGCAGCCCGTACCCCCTCCGGGACGTCGAGCAGTACTTC
CASSPYPLRDVEQYF
>TRBJ1-3|.|TRBV20-1|few
TGCAGTGCGCCTAGCAGGGGATCTGGAAACACCATATATTTT
CSAPSRGSGNTIYF
>TRBJ1-5|TRBD1|TRBV30|few
TGTGCCTGGAGTGTCAGGGGGCGGTCTTCGGGGGGACAGCCCCAGCATTTT
CAWSVRGRSSGGQPQHF
>TRBJ1-4|.|TRBV10-3|.
TGTGCCATCAGTGGACAGGCCGGGACTAATGAAAAACTGTTTTTT
CAISGQAGTNEKLFF
>TRBJ2-5|.|TRBV5-1|.
TGCGCCAGCAGCTTGGTATCGGCAGGCCTAAACCAAGAGACCCAGTACTTC
CASSLVSAGLNQETQYF
>TRBJ1-3|.|TRBV10-3|.
TGTGCCAACCGGGACGCCAACTCTGGAAACACCATATATTTT
CANRDANSGNTIYF
>TRBJ2-2|.|TRBV7-2|.
TGTGCCAGCAGCTTAGGGGGGGACCTCACCGGGGAGCTGTTTTTT
CASSLGGDLTGELFF